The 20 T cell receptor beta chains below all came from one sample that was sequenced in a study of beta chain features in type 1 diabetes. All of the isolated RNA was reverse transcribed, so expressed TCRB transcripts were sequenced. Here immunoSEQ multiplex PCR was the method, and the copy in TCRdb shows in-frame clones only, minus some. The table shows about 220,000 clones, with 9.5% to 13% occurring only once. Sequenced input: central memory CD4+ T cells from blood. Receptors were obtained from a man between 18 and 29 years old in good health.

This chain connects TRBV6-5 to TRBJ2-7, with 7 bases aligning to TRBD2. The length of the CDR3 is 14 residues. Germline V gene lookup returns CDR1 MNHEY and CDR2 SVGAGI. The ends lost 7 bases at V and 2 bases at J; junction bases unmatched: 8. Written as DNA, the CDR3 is TGTGCCAGCACATCAGCGGGGATGACCTACGAGCAGTACTTC. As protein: CASTSAGMTYEQYF.

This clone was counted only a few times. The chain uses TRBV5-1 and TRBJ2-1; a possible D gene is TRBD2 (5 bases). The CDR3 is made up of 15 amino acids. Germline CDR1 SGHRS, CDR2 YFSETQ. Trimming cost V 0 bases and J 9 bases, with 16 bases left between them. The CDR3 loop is CASSLVAGKGSEQFF. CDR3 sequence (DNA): TGCGCCAGCAGCTTGGTGGCGGGCAAAGGGAGTGAGCAGTTCTTC.

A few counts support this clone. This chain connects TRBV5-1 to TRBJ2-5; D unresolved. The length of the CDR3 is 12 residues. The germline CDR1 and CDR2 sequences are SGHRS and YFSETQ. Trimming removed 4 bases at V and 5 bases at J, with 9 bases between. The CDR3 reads CASSEPGETQYF. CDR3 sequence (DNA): TGCGCCAGCAGCGAGCCCGGGGAGACCCAGTACTTC.

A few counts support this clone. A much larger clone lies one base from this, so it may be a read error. This CDR3 is CASSLSRNTDTQYF. The CDR3, as DNA: TGTGCCAGCAGCTTAAGCAGGAACACAGATACGCAGTATTTT. This chain uses TRBV7-9 with TRBJ2-3, with unresolved D. Germline V gene sequence: CDR1 SEHNR, CDR2 FQNEAQ (reference sequence). CDR3 length equals 14 residues. V was pared by 2 bases and J by 2 bases, with 8 bases between.

The CDR3 loop reads CASSVSPDSGNTIYF. The CDR3 nucleotides read TGTGCCAGCAGCGTATCACCGGACTCTGGAAACACCATATATTTT. V and J are TRBV9 and TRBJ1-3; D remains unclear. The CDR3 is made up of 15 amino acids. V was cut by 1 base and J by 0 bases, with 8 bases left in between. CDR1 and CDR2 from the germline V gene are SGDLS and YYNGEE.

CDR3 nucleotides: TGCGCCAGCAGCCAAGATGAACGCCAGCCTAACTATGGCTACACCTTC. Amino acid sequence: CASSQDERQPNYGYTF. The J gene is TRBJ1-2, the V gene TRBV4-3; D call uncertain. The CDR3 totals 16 residues. From germline, CDR1 is LGHNA and CDR2 YSLEER. The ends were cut back, 0 bases at V and 0 bases at J, with 11 bases in the middle.

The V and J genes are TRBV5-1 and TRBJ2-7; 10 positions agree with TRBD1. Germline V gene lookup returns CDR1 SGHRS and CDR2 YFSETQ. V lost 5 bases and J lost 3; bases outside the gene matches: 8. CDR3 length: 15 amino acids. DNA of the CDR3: TGCGCCAGCAGGCCGCCGGGACAGGGGAGCTACGAGCAGTACTTC. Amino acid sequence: CASRPPGQGSYEQYF.

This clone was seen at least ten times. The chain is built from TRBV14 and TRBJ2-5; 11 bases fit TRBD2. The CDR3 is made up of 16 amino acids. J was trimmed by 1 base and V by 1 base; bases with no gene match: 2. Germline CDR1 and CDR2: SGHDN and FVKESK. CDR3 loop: CASSQGLAGSQETQYF. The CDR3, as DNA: TGTGCCAGCAGCCAAGGACTAGCGGGAAGCCAAGAGACCCAGTACTTC.

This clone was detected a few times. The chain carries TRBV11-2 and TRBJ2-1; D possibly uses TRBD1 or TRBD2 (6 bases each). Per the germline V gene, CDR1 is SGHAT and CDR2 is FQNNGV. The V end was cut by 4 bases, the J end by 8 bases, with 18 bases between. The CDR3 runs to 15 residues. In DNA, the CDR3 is TGTGCCAGCAGCTCCCGCCTTAACGGGGGCTATGAGCAGTTCTTC. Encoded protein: CASSSRLNGGYEQFF.

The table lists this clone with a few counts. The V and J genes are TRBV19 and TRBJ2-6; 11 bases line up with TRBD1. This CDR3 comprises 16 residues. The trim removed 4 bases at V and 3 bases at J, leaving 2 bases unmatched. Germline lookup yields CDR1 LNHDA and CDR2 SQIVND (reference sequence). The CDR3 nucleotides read TGTGCCAGTAGTAGGACAGGGGGCGTTGGGGCCAACGTCCTGACTTTC. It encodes CASSRTGGVGANVLTF.

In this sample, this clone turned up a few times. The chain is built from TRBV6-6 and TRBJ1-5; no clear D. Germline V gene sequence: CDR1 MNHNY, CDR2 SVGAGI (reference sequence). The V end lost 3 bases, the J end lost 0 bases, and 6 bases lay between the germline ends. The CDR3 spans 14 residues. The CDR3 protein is CASSYGDSNQPQHF. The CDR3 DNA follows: TGTGCCAGCAGTTATGGGGATAGCAATCAGCCCCAGCATTTT.

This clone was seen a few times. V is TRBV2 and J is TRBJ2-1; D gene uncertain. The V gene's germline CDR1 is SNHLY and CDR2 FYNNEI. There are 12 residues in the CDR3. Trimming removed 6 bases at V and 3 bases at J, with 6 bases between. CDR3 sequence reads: CASRDDYNEQFF. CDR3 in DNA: TGTGCCAGCAGGGACGACTACAATGAGCAGTTCTTC.

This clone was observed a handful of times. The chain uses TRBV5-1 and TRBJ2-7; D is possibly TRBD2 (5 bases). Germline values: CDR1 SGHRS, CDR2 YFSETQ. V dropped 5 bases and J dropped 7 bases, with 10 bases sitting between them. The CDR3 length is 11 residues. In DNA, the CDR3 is TGCGCCAGCAGAGACTCGGGAGAGCAGTACTTC. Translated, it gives CASRDSGEQYF.

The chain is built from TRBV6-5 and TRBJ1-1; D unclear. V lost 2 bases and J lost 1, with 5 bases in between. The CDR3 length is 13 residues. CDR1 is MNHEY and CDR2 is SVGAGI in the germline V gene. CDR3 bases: TGTGCCAGCAGTTACGAGGGGAACACTGAAGCTTTCTTT. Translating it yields CASSYEGNTEAFF.

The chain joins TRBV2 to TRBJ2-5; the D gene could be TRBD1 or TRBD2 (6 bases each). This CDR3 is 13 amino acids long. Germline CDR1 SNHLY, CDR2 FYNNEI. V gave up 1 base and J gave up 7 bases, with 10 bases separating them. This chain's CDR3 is CASSEGLGGTQYF. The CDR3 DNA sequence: TGTGCCAGCAGTGAAGGACTAGGGGGGACCCAGTACTTC. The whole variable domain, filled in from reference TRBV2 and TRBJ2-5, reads EPEVTQTPSHQVTQMGQEVILRCVPISNHLYFYWYRQILGQKVEFLVSFYNNEISEKSEIFDDQFSVERPDGSNFTLKIRSTKLEDSAMYFCASSEGLGGTQYFGPGTRLLVL.

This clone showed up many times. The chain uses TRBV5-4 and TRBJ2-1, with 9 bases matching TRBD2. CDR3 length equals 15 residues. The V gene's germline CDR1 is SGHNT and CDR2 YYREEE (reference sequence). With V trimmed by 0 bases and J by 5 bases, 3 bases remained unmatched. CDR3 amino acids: CASSLGQREDNEQFF. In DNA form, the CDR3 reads TGTGCCAGCAGCTTGGGCCAGCGGGAGGACAATGAGCAGTTCTTC.

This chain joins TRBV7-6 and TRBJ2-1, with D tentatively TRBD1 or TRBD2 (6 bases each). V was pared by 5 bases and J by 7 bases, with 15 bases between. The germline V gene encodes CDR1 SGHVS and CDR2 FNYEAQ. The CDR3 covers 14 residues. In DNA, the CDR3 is TGTGCCAGCAGCCCCCCTAGGGGGGTTAATGAGCAGTTCTTC. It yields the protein CASSPPRGVNEQFF.

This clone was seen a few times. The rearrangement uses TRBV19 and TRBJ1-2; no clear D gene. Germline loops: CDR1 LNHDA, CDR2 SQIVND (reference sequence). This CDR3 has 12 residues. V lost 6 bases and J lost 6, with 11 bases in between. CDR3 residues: CASSQRQDGYTF. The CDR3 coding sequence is TGTGCCAGTAGCCAGAGGCAGGATGGCTACACCTTC.

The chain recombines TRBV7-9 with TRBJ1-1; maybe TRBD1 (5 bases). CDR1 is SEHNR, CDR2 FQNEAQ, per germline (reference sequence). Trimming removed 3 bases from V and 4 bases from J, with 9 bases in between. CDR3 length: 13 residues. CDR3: CASSFGRVTEAFF. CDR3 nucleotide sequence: TGTGCCAGCAGCTTCGGCAGGGTCACTGAAGCTTTCTTT.

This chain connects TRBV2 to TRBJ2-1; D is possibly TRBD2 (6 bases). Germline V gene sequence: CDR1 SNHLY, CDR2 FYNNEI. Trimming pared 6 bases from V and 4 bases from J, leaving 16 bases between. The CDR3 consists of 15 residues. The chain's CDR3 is CASSGGLPSYNEQFF. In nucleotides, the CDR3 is TGTGCCAGCAGCGGGGGACTCCCGTCTTACAATGAGCAGTTCTTC.